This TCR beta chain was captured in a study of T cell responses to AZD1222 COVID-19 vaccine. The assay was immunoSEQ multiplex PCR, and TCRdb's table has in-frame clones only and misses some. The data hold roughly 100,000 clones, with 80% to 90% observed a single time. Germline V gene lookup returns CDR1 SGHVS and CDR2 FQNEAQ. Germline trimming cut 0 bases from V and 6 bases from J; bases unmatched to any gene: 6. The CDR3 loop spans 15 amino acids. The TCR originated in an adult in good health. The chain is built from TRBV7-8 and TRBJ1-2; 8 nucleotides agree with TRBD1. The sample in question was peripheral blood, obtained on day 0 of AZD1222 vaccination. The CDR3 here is CASSLAPQGVDGYTF. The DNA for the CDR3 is TGTGCCAGCAGCTTAGCGCCACAGGGGGTGGATGGCTACACCTTC.